The rows below give T cell receptor beta chains drawn from one sample of a study of T-cell memory formation after mild COVID-19. Each CDR3 protein gets one entry after TCRdb re-called the 5' RACE reads with MiXCR. Of about 240,000 distinct CDR3 sequences in the sample, roughly 9.4% were seen once. Sequenced material: PBMCs or a T cell subset sorted from them (not recorded which). The receptors derive from a man between 18 and 29 years old who had mild COVID-19 (a few samples of this study predate the infection). Cell type and time point are not known. The CDR3 runs from the conserved cysteine through the conserved F or W. Each record gives: clone size, D gene, J gene, V gene, CDR3 DNA, CDR3 protein. D genes are given only for firm matches. Part of the rows lack a size; the others show once, few, many or a class for expanded clones.

clone_size: few; d_call: TRBD2; j_call: TRBJ2-3; v_call: TRBV7-2; cdr3_nt: TGTGCCAGCAGCAACACGGCGGGGGGCTATACGCAGTATTTT; cdr3_aa: CASSNTAGGYTQYF
clone_size: few; d_call: .; j_call: TRBJ1-1; v_call: TRBV6-1; cdr3_nt: TGTGCCAGCAGATACAGGAACACTGAAGCTTTCTTT; cdr3_aa: CASRYRNTEAFF
clone_size: many; d_call: TRBD1; j_call: TRBJ2-5; v_call: TRBV2; cdr3_nt: TGTGCCAGCACCATGGACAGGGTGGAGACCCAGTACTTC; cdr3_aa: CASTMDRVETQYF
clone_size: .; d_call: .; j_call: TRBJ2-3; v_call: TRBV20-1; cdr3_nt: TGCAGTACGAGGGGCCGCACAGCTACAGATACGCAGTATTTT; cdr3_aa: CSTRGRTATDTQYF
clone_size: many; d_call: .; j_call: TRBJ2-5; v_call: TRBV4-3; cdr3_nt: TGCGCCAGCAGCCAAGATCTGAGGGGGGCACCAGAAGAGACCCAGTACTTC; cdr3_aa: CASSQDLRGAPEETQYF
clone_size: few; d_call: .; j_call: TRBJ2-2; v_call: TRBV19; cdr3_nt: TGTGCCAGTAGTCCGCGACAGCGCGCGAACACCGGGGAGCTGTTTTTT; cdr3_aa: CASSPRQRANTGELFF
clone_size: many; d_call: .; j_call: TRBJ1-1; v_call: TRBV7-3; cdr3_nt: TGTGCCAGCAGCTTCGCCGGAATGAACACTGAAGCTTTCTTT; cdr3_aa: CASSFAGMNTEAFF
clone_size: few; d_call: .; j_call: TRBJ2-7; v_call: TRBV6-5; cdr3_nt: TGTGCCAGCAGTTACGGGACGTATACCTACGAGCAGTACTTC; cdr3_aa: CASSYGTYTYEQYF
clone_size: few; d_call: .; j_call: TRBJ1-2; v_call: TRBV7-8; cdr3_nt: TGTGCCAGCAGCTTAGCGGCGGGGGGCGCGGGGCTGGGCTATGGCTACACCTTC; cdr3_aa: CASSLAAGGAGLGYGYTF
clone_size: .; d_call: .; j_call: TRBJ2-3; v_call: TRBV3-1; cdr3_nt: TGTGCCAGCAGCCAAGAAACGGAGGATACGCAGTATTTT; cdr3_aa: CASSQETEDTQYF
clone_size: .; d_call: .; j_call: TRBJ2-5; v_call: TRBV9; cdr3_nt: TGTGCCAGCAGCAAGGGACCACAAGAGACCCAGTACTTC; cdr3_aa: CASSKGPQETQYF
clone_size: .; d_call: .; j_call: TRBJ2-7; v_call: TRBV27; cdr3_nt: TGTGCCAGCAGTTTTGGGGCAGACACCTACGAGCAGTACTTC; cdr3_aa: CASSFGADTYEQYF
clone_size: .; d_call: .; j_call: TRBJ2-1; v_call: TRBV5-1; cdr3_nt: TGCGCCAGCAGCTTGGACGAGGGAATGTACAATGAGCAGTTCTTC; cdr3_aa: CASSLDEGMYNEQFF
clone_size: few; d_call: .; j_call: TRBJ1-6; v_call: TRBV3-1; cdr3_nt: TGTGCCAGCAGCCAAGAGGACAAGGGTCGGTCACCCCTCCACTTT; cdr3_aa: CASSQEDKGRSPLHF
clone_size: many; d_call: .; j_call: TRBJ2-5; v_call: TRBV7-2; cdr3_nt: TGTGCCAGCAGCCCTAGTGGCACCCAGTACTTC; cdr3_aa: CASSPSGTQYF
clone_size: .; d_call: TRBD1; j_call: TRBJ2-2; v_call: TRBV3-1; cdr3_nt: TGTGCCAGCAGCCAAGGGTGGACAGGCGAATCGAACACCGGGGAGCTGTTTTTT; cdr3_aa: CASSQGWTGESNTGELFF
clone_size: few; d_call: TRBD1; j_call: TRBJ2-1; v_call: TRBV7-9; cdr3_nt: TGTGCCAGCAGCGAGCAGGGACAGGGAGGAGAGCAGTTCTTC; cdr3_aa: CASSEQGQGGEQFF
clone_size: .; d_call: .; j_call: TRBJ2-6; v_call: TRBV15; cdr3_nt: TGTGCCACCAGCAGAGGGGCCGACTCAAGCTCTGGGGCCAACGTCCTGACTTTC; cdr3_aa: CATSRGADSSSGANVLTF
clone_size: .; d_call: .; j_call: TRBJ2-3; v_call: TRBV20-1; cdr3_nt: TGCAGTGCGGCCCGGGGGCGCACCACAGATACGCAGTATTTT; cdr3_aa: CSAARGRTTDTQYF
clone_size: few; d_call: .; j_call: TRBJ1-1; v_call: TRBV3-1; cdr3_nt: TGTGCCAGCAGCCAAAGGCTGACGGGGAACACTGAAGCTTTCTTT; cdr3_aa: CASSQRLTGNTEAFF
clone_size: few; d_call: TRBD2; j_call: TRBJ2-1; v_call: TRBV7-2; cdr3_nt: TGTGCCAGCAGCTTCGGACTTTCCGGGACTAGCGGCCACAATGAGCAGTTCTTC; cdr3_aa: CASSFGLSGTSGHNEQFF
clone_size: .; d_call: .; j_call: TRBJ1-5; v_call: TRBV4-1; cdr3_nt: TGCGCCAGCAGCCAAGAAATGGGAGGTCAGCCCCAGCATTTT; cdr3_aa: CASSQEMGGQPQHF
clone_size: many; d_call: TRBD1; j_call: TRBJ2-3; v_call: TRBV7-2; cdr3_nt: TGTGCCAGCAGCCTAACTCAACCGGGACAGGGTGATACGCAGTATTTT; cdr3_aa: CASSLTQPGQGDTQYF
clone_size: .; d_call: .; j_call: TRBJ1-4; v_call: TRBV18; cdr3_nt: TGTGCCAGCTCACCTTCGACAGACCTCGAAAAACTGTTTTTT; cdr3_aa: CASSPSTDLEKLFF
clone_size: .; d_call: .; j_call: TRBJ1-6; v_call: TRBV7-2; cdr3_nt: TGTGCCAGCAGAGACAGACGGTATAATTCACCCCTCCACTTT; cdr3_aa: CASRDRRYNSPLHF
clone_size: few; d_call: TRBD1; j_call: TRBJ2-5; v_call: TRBV18; cdr3_nt: TGTGCCAGCTCACCACTCTGGACAGGGTCGAGGCAAGAGACCCAGTACTTC; cdr3_aa: CASSPLWTGSRQETQYF
clone_size: .; d_call: .; j_call: TRBJ1-4; v_call: TRBV4-3; cdr3_nt: TGCGCCAGCAGCCAAGAAGGGGAAATAGATGAAAAACTGTTTTTT; cdr3_aa: CASSQEGEIDEKLFF
clone_size: few; d_call: .; j_call: TRBJ2-2; v_call: TRBV27; cdr3_nt: TGTGCCAGCAGTTTTGCGTTGGGCGGGGAGCTGTTTTTT; cdr3_aa: CASSFALGGELFF
clone_size: few; d_call: .; j_call: TRBJ2-3; v_call: TRBV19; cdr3_nt: TGTGCCAGTAGTAGACAGACGGGCACAGATACGCAGTATTTT; cdr3_aa: CASSRQTGTDTQYF
clone_size: .; d_call: TRBD1; j_call: TRBJ1-5; v_call: TRBV6-2/TRBV6-3; cdr3_nt: TGTGCCAGCAGTCCCAGACAGGGCTATCAGCCCCAGCATTTT; cdr3_aa: CASSPRQGYQPQHF
clone_size: .; d_call: TRBD1; j_call: TRBJ2-3; v_call: TRBV28; cdr3_nt: TGTGCCAGCAGTTCTGTCGGGGGGACAGGGGATGTAGATACGCAGTATTTT; cdr3_aa: CASSSVGGTGDVDTQYF
clone_size: .; d_call: TRBD1; j_call: TRBJ2-1; v_call: TRBV11-1; cdr3_nt: TGTGCCAGCAGCTTAGTAACCGGGACAGGGTTCAATGAGCAGTTCTTC; cdr3_aa: CASSLVTGTGFNEQFF